Many counts were recorded for the clone carrying this T cell receptor beta chain. Its specificity is unknown. The authors made TCR beta libraries by quantitative 5'-RACE with molecular barcodes. TCRdb ran MiXCR on the 5' RACE reads and lists one entry per CDR3 protein. The table lists a few hundred thousand distinct CDR3 sequences, roughly 8% of them singletons. The data were taken from a study of CD8 T cells in ankylosing spondylitis. Study-wide results and caveats: Reportedly, significant enrichment of disease-linked clones occurred in matched ankylosing spondylitis synovial fluid. A TCR beta motif of about 8 highly homologous variants appeared characteristic of ankylosing spondylitis blood. Certain motif variants had earlier been reported in reactive arthritis synovial fluid and blood.

The ends were cut back, 5 bases at V and 0 bases at J, with 14 bases in the middle. Germline V gene sequence: CDR1 SGHAT, CDR2 FQNNGV. The CDR3 consists of 16 residues. Sequenced sample: blood, either unsorted or a sorted T cell fraction (not recorded which). This receptor was identified in a male donor with ankylosing spondylitis. The rearrangement uses TRBV11-2 and TRBJ2-1; maybe TRBD1 (7 bases). The CDR3 is CASSPRGDSSYNEQFF. CDR3 nucleotides: TGTGCCAGCAGCCCGAGGGGGGACAGCTCCTACAATGAGCAGTTCTTC.